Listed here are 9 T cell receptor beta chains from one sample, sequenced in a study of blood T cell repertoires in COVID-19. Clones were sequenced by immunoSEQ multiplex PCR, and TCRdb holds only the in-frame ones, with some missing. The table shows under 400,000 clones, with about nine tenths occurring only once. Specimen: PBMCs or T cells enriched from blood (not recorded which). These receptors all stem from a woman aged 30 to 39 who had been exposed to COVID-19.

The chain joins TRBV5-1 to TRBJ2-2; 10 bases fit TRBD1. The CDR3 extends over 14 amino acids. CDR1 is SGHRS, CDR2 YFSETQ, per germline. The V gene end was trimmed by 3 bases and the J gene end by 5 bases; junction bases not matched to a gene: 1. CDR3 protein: CASSSGQGTGELFF. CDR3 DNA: TGCGCCAGCAGCTCGGGACAGGGGACCGGGGAGCTGTTTTTT. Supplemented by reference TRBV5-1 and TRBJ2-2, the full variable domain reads KAGVTQTPRYLIKTRGQQVTLSCSPISGHRSVSWYQQTPGQGLQFLFEYFSETQRNKGNFPGRFSGRQFSNSRSEMNVSTLELGDSALYLCASSSGQGTGELFFGEGSRLTVL.

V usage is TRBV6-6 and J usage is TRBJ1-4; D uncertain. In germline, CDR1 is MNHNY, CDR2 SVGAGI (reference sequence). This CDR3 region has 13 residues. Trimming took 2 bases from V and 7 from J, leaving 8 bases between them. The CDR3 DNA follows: TGTGCCAGCAGTTACCCGGGAGTTGAAAAACTGTTTTTT. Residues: CASSYPGVEKLFF.

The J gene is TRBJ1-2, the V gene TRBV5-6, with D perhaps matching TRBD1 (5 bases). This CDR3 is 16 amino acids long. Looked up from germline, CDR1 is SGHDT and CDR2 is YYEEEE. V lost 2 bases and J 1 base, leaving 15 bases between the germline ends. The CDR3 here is CASSFGAGRNNYGYTF. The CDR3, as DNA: TGTGCCAGCAGCTTTGGAGCGGGACGGAATAACTATGGCTACACCTTC.

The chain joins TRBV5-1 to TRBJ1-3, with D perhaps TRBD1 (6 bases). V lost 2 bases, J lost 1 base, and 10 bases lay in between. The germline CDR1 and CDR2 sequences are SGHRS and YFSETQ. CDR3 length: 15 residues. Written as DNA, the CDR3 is TGCGCCAGCAGCTTACAGGGTCTATCTGGAAACACCATATATTTT. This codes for CASSLQGLSGNTIYF.

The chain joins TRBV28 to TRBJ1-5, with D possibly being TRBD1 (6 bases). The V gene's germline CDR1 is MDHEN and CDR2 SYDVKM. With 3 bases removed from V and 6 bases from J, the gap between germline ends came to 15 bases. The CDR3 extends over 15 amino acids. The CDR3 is CASSFGRGRTQPQHF. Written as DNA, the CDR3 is TGTGCCAGCAGTTTTGGCAGGGGCAGGACTCAGCCCCAGCATTTT.

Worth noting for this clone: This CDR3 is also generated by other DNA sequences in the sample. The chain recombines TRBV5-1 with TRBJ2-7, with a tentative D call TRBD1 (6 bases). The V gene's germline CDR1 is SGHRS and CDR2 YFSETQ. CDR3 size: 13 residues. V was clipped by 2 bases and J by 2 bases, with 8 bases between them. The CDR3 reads CASSFEGAYEQYF. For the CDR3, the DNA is TGCGCCAGCAGCTTTGAGGGGGCCTACGAGCAGTACTTC.

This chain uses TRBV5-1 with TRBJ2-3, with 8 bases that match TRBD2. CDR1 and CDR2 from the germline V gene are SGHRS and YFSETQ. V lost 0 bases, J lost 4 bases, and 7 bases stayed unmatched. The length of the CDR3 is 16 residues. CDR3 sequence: CASSLVGSGIPDTQYF. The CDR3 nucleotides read TGCGCCAGCAGCTTGGTAGGTAGCGGGATTCCAGATACGCAGTATTTT. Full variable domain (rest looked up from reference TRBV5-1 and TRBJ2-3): KAGVTQTPRYLIKTRGQQVTLSCSPISGHRSVSWYQQTPGQGLQFLFEYFSETQRNKGNFPGRFSGRQFSNSRSEMNVSTLELGDSALYLCASSLVGSGIPDTQYFGPGTRLTVL.

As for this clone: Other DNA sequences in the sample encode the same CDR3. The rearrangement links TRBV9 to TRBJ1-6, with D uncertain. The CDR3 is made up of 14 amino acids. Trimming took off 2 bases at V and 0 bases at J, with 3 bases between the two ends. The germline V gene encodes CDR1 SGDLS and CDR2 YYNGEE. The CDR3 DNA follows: TGTGCCAGCAGCGTCAGCTCCTATAATTCACCCCTCCACTTT. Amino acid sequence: CASSVSSYNSPLHF.

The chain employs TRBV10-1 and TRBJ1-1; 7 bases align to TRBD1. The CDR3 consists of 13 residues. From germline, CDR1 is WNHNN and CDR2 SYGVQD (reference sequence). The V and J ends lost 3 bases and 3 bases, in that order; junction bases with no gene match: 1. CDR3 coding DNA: TGCGCCAGCAGTGAAACAGGGGACACTGAAGCTTTCTTT. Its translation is CASSETGDTEAFF.